The next 8 T cell receptor beta chains were all read from a single sample in a study of blood T cell repertoires in COVID-19 (TCRdb year 2020). Library preparation used the immunoSEQ multiplex PCR assay. TCRdb retrieved this table from immuneACCESS and kept in-frame rearrangements only. Not all clones are present; in checked studies, unresolved V genes account for under half, and no reason is known for the remainder. The sample table holds a few hundred thousand clones, of which 85% to 90% were seen once. In total, the top ten clones hold less than 2% of the sample. The sample taken for sequencing was PBMCs or T cells enriched from blood (not recorded which). Receptor source: a middle-aged woman who had recovered from COVID-19.

This clone was counted only a few times. The chain carries TRBV4-3 and TRBJ2-1, with a possible D match to TRBD1 (6 bases). The ends were cut back, 0 bases at V and 6 bases at J, with 12 bases in the middle. The CDR3 sequence is 15 residues long. The germline V gene encodes CDR1 LGHNA and CDR2 YSLEER. The CDR3 loop reads CASSQDRGSFNEQFF. The CDR3 nucleotides read TGCGCCAGCAGCCAAGACAGGGGTTCTTTCAATGAGCAGTTCTTC.

The rearrangement links TRBV6-4 to TRBJ2-1; D may be TRBD2 (6 bases). Germline CDR1 MRHNA, CDR2 SNTAGT. This CDR3 is 14 amino acids long. Trimming shortened V by 0 bases and J by 7 bases, and 10 bases separated the two germline ends. The CDR3 DNA reads TGTGCCAGCAGTGACTCGATGGGGAGGAATGAGCAGTTCTTC. Translated, it gives CASSDSMGRNEQFF.

V gene TRBV15 combines with J gene TRBJ2-5; D possibly corresponds to TRBD2 (5 bases). This CDR3 comprises 15 residues. Germline-derived CDR1 and CDR2 are LNHNV and YYDKDF (reference sequence). Trimming stripped 2 bases from V and 6 bases from J, with 16 bases between. The CDR3 DNA follows: TGTGCCACCAGCAGACCCCTCGGGGATCAAAAGACCCAGTACTTC. This encodes CATSRPLGDQKTQYF.

The CDR3 sequence is CASRFTENTEAFF. Here the CDR3 DNA reads TGTGCCAGCAGGTTCACAGAGAACACTGAAGCTTTCTTT. This chain uses TRBV2 with TRBJ1-1; D is unclear. Trimming pared 6 bases from V and 1 base from J, leaving 9 bases between. Per the germline V gene, CDR1 is SNHLY and CDR2 is FYNNEI. CDR3 length: 13 residues.

J is TRBJ2-7 and V is TRBV5-1; 7 bases agree with TRBD2. Germline values: CDR1 SGHRS, CDR2 YFSETQ. This CDR3 has 16 residues. J was trimmed by 1 base and V by 0 bases; bases with no gene match: 7. CDR3 DNA sequence: TGCGCCAGCAGCTTGGCGTCTTCTAGCGGATCCTACGAGCAGTACTTC. The encoded protein is CASSLASSSGSYEQYF.

This chain joins TRBV21-1 and TRBJ2-1; the tabulated D call, TRBD1, remains unverified against the DNA. TRBV21-1 is a pseudogene locus. The CDR3 has 18 residues. In DNA, the CDR3 is TGTGCCAGCAGCAAAGGGAAATGCGGGACAGGGGTGAGAAATGAGCAGTTCTTC. Amino acid sequence: CASSKGKCGTGVRNEQFF.

The chain uses TRBV11-2 and TRBJ2-1; 9 bases map to TRBD1. The trim removed 5 bases at V and 7 bases at J, leaving 9 bases unmatched. Germline CDR1 reads SGHAT; CDR2 reads FQNNGV. This CDR3 has 15 amino acids. The CDR3 is CASSLTGTGWNEQFF. The CDR3 region has the DNA TGTGCCAGCAGCCTTACCGGGACAGGGTGGAATGAGCAGTTCTTC.

The chain couples TRBV7-8 to TRBJ2-1; TRBD1 matches at 7 bases. Germline CDR1 reads SGHVS; CDR2 reads FQNEAQ. V was pared by 4 bases and J by 4 bases, with 7 bases of the junction left unmatched. The CDR3 contains 15 residues. CDR3 sequence (DNA): TGTGCCAGCAGCTACGTCGGGACAGTTTACAATGAGCAGTTCTTC. Amino acids: CASSYVGTVYNEQFF.